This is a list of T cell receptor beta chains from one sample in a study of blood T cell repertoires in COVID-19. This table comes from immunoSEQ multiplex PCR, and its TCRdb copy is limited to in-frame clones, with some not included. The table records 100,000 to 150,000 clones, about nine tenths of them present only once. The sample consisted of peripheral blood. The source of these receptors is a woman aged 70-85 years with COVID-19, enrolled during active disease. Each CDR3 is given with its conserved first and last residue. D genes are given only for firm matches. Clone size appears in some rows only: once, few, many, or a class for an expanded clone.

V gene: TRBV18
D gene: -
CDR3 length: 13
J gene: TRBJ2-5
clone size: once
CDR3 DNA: TGTGCCAGCTCACCAATGAGAGAAGAGACCCAGTACTTC
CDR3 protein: CASSPMREETQYF

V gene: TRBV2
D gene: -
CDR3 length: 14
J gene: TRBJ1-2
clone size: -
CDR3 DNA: TGTGCCAGCAGTGGTGTACAGGTTAACTATGGCTACACCTTC
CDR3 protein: CASSGVQVNYGYTF

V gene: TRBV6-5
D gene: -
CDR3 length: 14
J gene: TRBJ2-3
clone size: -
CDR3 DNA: TGTGCCAGCAGGCGGGGTCCTAGCACAGATACGCAGTATTTT
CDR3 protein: CASRRGPSTDTQYF

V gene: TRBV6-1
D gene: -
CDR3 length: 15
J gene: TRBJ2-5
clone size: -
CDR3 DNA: TGTGCCAGCAGTGAAGTTCCGGGAATGGAGGCGACCCAGTACTTC
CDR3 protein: CASSEVPGMEATQYF

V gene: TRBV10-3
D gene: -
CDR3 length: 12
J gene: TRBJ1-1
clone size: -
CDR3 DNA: TGTGCCAGCGGCACGGGAAACACTGAAGCTTTCTTT
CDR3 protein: CASGTGNTEAFF

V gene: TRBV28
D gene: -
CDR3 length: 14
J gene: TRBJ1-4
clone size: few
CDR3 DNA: TGTGCCAGCACCCGGGGCGGGGTTAATGAAAAACTGTTTTTT
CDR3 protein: CASTRGGVNEKLFF

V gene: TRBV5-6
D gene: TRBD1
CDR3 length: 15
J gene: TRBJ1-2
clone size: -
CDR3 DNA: TGTGCCAGCAGCGGCCGCCGGGACAGACTCTATGGCTACACCTTC
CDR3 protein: CASSGRRDRLYGYTF

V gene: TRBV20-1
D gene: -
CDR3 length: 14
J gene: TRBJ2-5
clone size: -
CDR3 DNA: TGCAGTGCCAGTCTCGCGACTCGACAAGAGACCCAGTACTTC
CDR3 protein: CSASLATRQETQYF

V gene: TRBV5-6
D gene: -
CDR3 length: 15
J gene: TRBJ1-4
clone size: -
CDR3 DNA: TGTGCCAGCAGCTTGGGGGGCACTGATAATGAAAAACTGTTTTTT
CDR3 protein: CASSLGGTDNEKLFF

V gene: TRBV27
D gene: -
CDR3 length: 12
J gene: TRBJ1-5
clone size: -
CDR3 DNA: TGTGCCAGCCGGGACTACAATCAGCCCCAGCATTTT
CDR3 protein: CASRDYNQPQHF

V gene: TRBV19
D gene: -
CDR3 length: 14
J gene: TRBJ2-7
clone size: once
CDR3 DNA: TGTGCCAGAGGAGGGGGCAGGACTATCTACGAGCAGTACTTC
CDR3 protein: CARGGGRTIYEQYF

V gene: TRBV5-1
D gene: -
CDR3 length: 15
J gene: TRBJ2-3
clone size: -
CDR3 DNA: TGCGCCAGCGCCGACAGTAGTTCCCTAACAAGTACGCAGTATTTT
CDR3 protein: CASADSSSLTSTQYF

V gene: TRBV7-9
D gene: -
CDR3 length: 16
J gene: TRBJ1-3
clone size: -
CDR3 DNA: TGTGCCAGCAGCCCCCTGAACATACCCTCTGGAAACACCATATATTTT
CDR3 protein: CASSPLNIPSGNTIYF

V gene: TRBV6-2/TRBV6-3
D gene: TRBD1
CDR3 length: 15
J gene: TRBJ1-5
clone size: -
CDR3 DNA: TGTGCCAGCAGCCTCGGGACAGGCTACAATCAGCCCCAGCATTTT
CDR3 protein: CASSLGTGYNQPQHF

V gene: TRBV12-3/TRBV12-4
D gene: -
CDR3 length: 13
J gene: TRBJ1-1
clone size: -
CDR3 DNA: TGTGCCAGCAGTTTGAGGCAAAACACTGAAGCTTTCTTT
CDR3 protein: CASSLRQNTEAFF

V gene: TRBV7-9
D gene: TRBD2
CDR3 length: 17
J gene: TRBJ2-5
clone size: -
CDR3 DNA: TGTGCCAGCAGCCTCGGGACTAGCGGGGGCAAGCAAGAGACCCAGTACTTC
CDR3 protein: CASSLGTSGGKQETQYF

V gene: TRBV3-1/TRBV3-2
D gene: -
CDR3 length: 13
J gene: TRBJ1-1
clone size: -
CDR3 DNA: TGTGCCAGCAGCCAAGGGACAGCCTTTGAAGCTTTCTTT
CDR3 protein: CASSQGTAFEAFF

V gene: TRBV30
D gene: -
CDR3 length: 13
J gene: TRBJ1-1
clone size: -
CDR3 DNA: TGTGCCTGGATCGGGGAGGTGGGGACTGAAGCTTTCTTT
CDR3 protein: CAWIGEVGTEAFF

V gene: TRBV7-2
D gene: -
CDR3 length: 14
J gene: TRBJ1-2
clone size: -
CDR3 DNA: TGTGCCAGCAGCTTGAGACAGAATCTCTATGGCTACACCTTC
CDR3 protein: CASSLRQNLYGYTF

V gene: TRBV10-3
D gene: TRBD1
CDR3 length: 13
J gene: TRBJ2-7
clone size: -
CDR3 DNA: TGTGCCACCTCGGGACAGGGGGCACACGAGCAGTACTTC
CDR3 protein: CATSGQGAHEQYF

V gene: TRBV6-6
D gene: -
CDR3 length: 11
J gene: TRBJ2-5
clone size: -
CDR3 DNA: TGTGCCAGCTTGAGATTAGAGACCCAGTACTTC
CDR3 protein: CASLRLETQYF

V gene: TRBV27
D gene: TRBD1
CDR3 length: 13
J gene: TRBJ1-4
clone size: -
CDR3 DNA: TGTGCCGTCAGGGGGGTTAGGGATGAAAAACTGTTTTTT
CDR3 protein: CAVRGVRDEKLFF

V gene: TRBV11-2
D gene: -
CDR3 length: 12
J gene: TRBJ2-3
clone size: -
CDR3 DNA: TGTGCCAGCAGAAAAACAGGAGATACGCAGTATTTT
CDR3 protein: CASRKTGDTQYF

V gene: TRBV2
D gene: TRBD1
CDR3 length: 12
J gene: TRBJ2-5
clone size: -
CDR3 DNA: TGTGCCTGCAAAGGACAGGGTGAGACCCAGTACTTC
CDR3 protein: CACKGQGETQYF

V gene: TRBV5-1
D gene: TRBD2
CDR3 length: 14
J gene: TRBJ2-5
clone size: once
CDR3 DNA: TGCGCCAGCAGCTTCGGACTAGCCGCAGAGACCCAGTACTTC
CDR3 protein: CASSFGLAAETQYF